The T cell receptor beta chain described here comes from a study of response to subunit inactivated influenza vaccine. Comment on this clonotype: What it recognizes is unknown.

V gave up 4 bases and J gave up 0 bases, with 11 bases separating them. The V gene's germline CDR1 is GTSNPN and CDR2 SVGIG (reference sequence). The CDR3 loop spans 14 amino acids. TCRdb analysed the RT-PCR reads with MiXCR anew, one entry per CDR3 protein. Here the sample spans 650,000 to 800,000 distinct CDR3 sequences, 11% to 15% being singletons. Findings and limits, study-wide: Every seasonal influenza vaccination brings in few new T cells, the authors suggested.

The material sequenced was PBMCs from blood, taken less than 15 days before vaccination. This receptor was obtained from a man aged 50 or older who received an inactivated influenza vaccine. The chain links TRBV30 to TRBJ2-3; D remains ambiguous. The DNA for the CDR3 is TGTGCCTGGACGAAAGGTCTTAGCACAGATACGCAGTATTTT. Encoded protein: CAWTKGLSTDTQYF. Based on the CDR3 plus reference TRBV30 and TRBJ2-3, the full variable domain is SQTIHQWPATLVQPVGSPLSLECTVEGTSNPNLYWYRQAAGRGLQLLFYSVGIGQISSEVPQNLSASRPQDRQFILSSKKLLLSDSGFYLCAWTKGLSTDTQYFGPGTRLTVL.